This T cell receptor beta chain was sequenced for a study of metastatic and nonmetastatic thyroid tumors. The overall study: The comparison covered peripheral blood and tumor or nodule tissue in malignant and benign thyroid patients.

Study-wide findings and caveats: The reported finding was significantly higher TCR beta diversity in malignant thyroid tumors relative to benign nodules, in blood and tumor.

CDR3 length: 17 residues. CDR1 MNHNY and CDR2 SVGAGI come from the germline V gene (reference sequence). Trimming at V came to 5 bases and at J to 6 bases, leaving 15 bases not matched to a gene. TCRdb re-called the PCR reads via MiXCR. The data hold about 20,000 clones, with more than 35% observed a single time. The table lists this clone with a few counts. The antigen remains unidentified. No patient received treatment before thyroid surgery. The gene calls are TRBV6-6 and TRBJ2-3, with 9 bases aligning to TRBD1. Sample: tumor tissue. This receptor was identified in a female donor with papillary thyroid cancer or a benign thyroid nodule (not recorded which). Some clones in this sample may be carry-over from other donors' samples. Here the CDR3 reads CASSTPGQGLTGDTQYF. As DNA, the CDR3 is TGTGCCAGCAGTACTCCGGGACAGGGTTTGACTGGGGATACGCAGTATTTT.